The clone carrying this TCR beta chain was observed a single time. As defined, naive CD8 cells were CD45RO-negative and positively selected for CCR7, with terminally differentiated effector memory CD45RA+ cells excluded. The sample originates from a study of shared clonotypes between healthy human individuals. Study overall: Every donor yielded three CD4 naive, three CD4 memory, two CD8 naive and one CD8 memory plate.

In replicate PCRs of sorted subsets, approximately 210 ng DNA, approximately 32,000 T cell genomes, was used. Using immunoSEQ multiplex PCR, the repertoire was profiled, and TCRdb retains in-frame clones only, with some absent. The sample includes some 2,000,000 clones, less than 95% of them seen just once. Trimming left V 3 bases short and J 7 bases short, with 8 bases between. The CDR3 extends over 11 amino acids. CDR1 and CDR2 (germline): SGHDT, YYEEEE. The chain recombines TRBV5-6 with TRBJ2-7; tentatively, D is TRBD1 (5 bases). The receptor comes from a man aged 18 to 29 in good health. Sequencing was done on a sample of naive CD8+ T cells sorted from blood. For the CDR3, the DNA is TGTGCCAGCAGCTGGGGCAGGGAGCAGTACTTC. Its translation: CASSWGREQYF.